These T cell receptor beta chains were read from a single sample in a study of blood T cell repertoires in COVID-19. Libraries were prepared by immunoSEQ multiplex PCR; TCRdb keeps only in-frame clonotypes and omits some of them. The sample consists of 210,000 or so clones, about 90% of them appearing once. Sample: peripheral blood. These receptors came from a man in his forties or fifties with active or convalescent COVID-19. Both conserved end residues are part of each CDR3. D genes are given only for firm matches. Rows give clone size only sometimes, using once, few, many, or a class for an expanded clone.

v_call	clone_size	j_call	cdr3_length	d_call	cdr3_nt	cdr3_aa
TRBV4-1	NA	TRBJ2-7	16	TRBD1	TGCGCCAGCAGCCAAGGCCCGGGACAGGGGCCCTACGAGCAGTACTTC	CASSQGPGQGPYEQYF
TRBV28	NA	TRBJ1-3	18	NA	TGTGCCAGCAGGGACACGGTCTTGGACAGCGTCTCTGGAAACACCATATATTTT	CASRDTVLDSVSGNTIYF
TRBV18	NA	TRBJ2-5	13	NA	TGTGCCAGCTCAAGGCAGGAACAAGAGACCCAGTACTTC	CASSRQEQETQYF
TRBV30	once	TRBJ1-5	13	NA	TGTGCCTCCACAGGGTCTGGGAATCAGCCCCAGCATTTT	CASTGSGNQPQHF
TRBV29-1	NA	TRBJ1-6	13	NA	TGCAGCGTTGAAAACAGGTATAATTCACCCCTCCACTTT	CSVENRYNSPLHF
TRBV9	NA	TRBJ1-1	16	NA	TGTGCCAGCAGCCCTCAGACTCGGGGCCTAGCGACTGAAGCTTTCTTT	CASSPQTRGLATEAFF
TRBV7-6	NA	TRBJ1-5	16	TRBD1	TGTGCCAGCAGCTATTGCGACAGGGTCGGTGATCAGCCCCAGCATTTT	CASSYCDRVGDQPQHF
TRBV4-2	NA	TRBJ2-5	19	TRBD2	TGTGCCAGCAGCCAAGCTAGCTATCTAGCGGGGGGACTTGGAGAGACCCAGTACTTC	CASSQASYLAGGLGETQYF
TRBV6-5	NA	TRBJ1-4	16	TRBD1	TGTGCCAGCAGTTACTCCCCAGGGGGAACTAATGAAAAACTGTTTTTT	CASSYSPGGTNEKLFF
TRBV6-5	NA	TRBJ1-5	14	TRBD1	TGTGCCAGCACCCAATGGACAGGGAATCAGCCCCAGCATTTT	CASTQWTGNQPQHF
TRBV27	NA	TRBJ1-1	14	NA	TGTGCCAGCAGTTTAAGGGGTAAGAACACTGAAGCTTTCTTT	CASSLRGKNTEAFF
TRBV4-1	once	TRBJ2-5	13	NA	TGCGCCAGCAGCCAAACACTAGAAGAGACCCAGTACTTC	CASSQTLEETQYF